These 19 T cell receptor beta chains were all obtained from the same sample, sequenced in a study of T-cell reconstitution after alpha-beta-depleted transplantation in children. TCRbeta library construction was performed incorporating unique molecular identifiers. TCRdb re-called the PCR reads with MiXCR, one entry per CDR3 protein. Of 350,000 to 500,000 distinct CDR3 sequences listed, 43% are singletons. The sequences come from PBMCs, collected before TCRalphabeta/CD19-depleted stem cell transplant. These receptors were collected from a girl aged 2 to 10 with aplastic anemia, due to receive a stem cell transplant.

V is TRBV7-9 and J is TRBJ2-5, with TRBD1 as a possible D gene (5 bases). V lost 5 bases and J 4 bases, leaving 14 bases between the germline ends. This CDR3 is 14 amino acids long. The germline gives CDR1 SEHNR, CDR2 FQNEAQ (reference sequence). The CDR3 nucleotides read TGTGCCAGCAGCCCCATCTACCAGGGAGAGACCCAGTACTTC. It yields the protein CASSPIYQGETQYF.

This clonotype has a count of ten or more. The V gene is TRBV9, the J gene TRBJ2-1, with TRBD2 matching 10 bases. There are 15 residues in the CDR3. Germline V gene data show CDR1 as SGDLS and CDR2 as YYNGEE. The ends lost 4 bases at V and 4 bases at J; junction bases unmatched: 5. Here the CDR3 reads CASSQGLAEYNEQFF. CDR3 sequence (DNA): TGTGCCAGCAGCCAAGGACTAGCGGAGTACAATGAGCAGTTCTTC.

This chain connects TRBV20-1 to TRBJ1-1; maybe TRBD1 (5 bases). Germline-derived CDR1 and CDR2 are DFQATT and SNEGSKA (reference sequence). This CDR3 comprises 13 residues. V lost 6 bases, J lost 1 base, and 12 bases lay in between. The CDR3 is CSARKRGNTEAFF. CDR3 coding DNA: TGCAGTGCGAGAAAAAGGGGGAACACTGAAGCTTTCTTT.

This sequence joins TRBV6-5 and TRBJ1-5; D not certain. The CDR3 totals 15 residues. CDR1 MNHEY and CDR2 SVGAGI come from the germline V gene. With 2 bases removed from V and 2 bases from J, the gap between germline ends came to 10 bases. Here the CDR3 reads CASSYQAKGNQPQHF. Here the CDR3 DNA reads TGTGCCAGCAGTTACCAAGCGAAGGGCAATCAGCCCCAGCATTTT.

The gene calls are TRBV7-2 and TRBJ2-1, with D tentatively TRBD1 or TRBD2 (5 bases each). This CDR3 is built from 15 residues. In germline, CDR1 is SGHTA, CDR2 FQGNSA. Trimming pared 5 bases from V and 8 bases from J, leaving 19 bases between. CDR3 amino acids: CASSPPGKGLDEQFF. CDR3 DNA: TGTGCCAGCAGCCCCCCGGGGAAGGGGTTGGATGAGCAGTTCTTC.

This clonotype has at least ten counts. The CDR3 DNA sequence: TGTGCCAGCAGTTTCGGCGGTACCTACGAGCAGTACTTC. It yields the protein CASSFGGTYEQYF. This chain connects TRBV12-3 or TRBV12-4 to TRBJ2-7; D remains unclear. The CDR3 is 13 residues long. V was clipped by 3 bases and J by 2 bases, with 8 bases between them.

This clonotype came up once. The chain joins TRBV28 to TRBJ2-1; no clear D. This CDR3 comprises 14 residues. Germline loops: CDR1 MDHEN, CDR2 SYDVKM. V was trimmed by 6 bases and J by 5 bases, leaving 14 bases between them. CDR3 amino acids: CASRSSSNDNEQFF. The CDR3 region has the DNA TGTGCCAGCAGGTCCAGTTCCAATGACAATGAGCAGTTCTTC.

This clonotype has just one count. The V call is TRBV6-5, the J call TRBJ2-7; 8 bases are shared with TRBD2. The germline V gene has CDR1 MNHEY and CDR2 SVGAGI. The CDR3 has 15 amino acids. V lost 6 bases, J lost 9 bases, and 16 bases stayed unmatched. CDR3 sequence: CASRSSAGGLPGQYF. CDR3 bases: TGTGCCAGCAGATCCTCTGCGGGAGGCCTACCCGGGCAGTACTTC.

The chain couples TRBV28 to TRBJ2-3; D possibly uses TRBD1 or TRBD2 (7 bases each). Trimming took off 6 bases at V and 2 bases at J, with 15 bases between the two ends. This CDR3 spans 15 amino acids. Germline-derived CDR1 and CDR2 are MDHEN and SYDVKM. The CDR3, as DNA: TGTGCCAGCAGGGGGGGGACAGCAAACACAGATACGCAGTATTTT. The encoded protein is CASRGGTANTDTQYF.

CDR3: CATSDSASLSTDTQYF. DNA of the CDR3: TGTGCCACCAGTGATTCAGCCAGCCTATCAACAGATACGCAGTATTTT. The J gene is TRBJ2-3, the V gene TRBV24-1; D not resolved. V was clipped by 2 bases and J by 3 bases, with 14 bases between them. CDR3 length: 16 amino acids. Germline V gene lookup returns CDR1 KGHDR and CDR2 SFDVKD.

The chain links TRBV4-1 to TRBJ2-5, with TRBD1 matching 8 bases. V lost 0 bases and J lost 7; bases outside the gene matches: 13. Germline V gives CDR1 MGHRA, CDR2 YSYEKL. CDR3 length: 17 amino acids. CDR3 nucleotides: TGCGCCAGCAGCCAAGACCAGGACAGGGATCCATTGGGGACCCAGTACTTC. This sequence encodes CASSQDQDRDPLGTQYF.

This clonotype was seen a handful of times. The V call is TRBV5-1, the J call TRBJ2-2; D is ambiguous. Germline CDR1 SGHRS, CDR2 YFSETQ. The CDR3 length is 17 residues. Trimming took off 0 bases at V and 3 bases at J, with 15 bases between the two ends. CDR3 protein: CASSLGGGPSYTGELFF. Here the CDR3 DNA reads TGCGCCAGCAGCTTGGGGGGTGGCCCCTCGTACACCGGGGAGCTGTTTTTT.

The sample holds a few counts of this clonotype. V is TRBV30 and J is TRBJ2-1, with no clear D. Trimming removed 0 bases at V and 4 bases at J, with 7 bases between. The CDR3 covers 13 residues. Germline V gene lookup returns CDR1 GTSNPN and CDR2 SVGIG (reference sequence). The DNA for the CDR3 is TGTGCCTGGAGTGTACGCTTATACAATGAGCAGTTCTTC. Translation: CAWSVRLYNEQFF. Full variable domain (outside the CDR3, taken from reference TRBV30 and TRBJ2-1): SQTIHQWPATLVQPVGSPLSLECTVEGTSNPNLYWYRQAAGRGLQLLFYSVGIGQISSEVPQNLSASRPQDRQFILSSKKLLLSDSGFYLCAWSVRLYNEQFFGPGTRLTVL.

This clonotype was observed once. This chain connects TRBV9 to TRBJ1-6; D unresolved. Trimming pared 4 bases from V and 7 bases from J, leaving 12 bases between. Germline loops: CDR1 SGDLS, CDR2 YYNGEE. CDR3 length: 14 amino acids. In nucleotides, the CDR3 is TGTGCCAGCAGCCTCCGGACGGGAAATTCACCCCTCCACTTT. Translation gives CASSLRTGNSPLHF.

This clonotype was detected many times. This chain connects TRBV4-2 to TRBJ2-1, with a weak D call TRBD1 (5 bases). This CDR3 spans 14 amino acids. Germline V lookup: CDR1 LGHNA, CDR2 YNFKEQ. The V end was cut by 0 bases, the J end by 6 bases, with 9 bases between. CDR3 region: CASSQDGHLNEQFF. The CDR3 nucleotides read TGTGCCAGCAGCCAAGATGGACACCTCAATGAGCAGTTCTTC.

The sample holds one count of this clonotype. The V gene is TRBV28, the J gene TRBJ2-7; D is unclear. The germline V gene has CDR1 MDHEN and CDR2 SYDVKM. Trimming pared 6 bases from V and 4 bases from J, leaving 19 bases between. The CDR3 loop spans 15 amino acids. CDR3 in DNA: TGTGCCAGCAGGCCCACGGGTCACCTGCGGTACGAGCAGTACTTC. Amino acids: CASRPTGHLRYEQYF.

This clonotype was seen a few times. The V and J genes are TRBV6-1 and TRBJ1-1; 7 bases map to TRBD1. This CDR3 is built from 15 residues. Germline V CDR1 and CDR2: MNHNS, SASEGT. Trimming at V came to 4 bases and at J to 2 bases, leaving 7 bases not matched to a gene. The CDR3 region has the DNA TGTGCCAGCAGTGGCAGGGGGGTCGGAAACACTGAAGCTTTCTTT. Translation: CASSGRGVGNTEAFF.

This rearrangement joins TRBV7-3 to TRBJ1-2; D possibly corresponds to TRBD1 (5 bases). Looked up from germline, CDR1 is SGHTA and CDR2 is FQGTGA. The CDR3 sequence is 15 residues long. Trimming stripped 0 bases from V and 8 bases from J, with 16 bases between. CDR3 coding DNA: TGTGCCAGCAGCTTAACGGGACCTTCCCCGGGCGGCTACACCTTC. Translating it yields CASSLTGPSPGGYTF.

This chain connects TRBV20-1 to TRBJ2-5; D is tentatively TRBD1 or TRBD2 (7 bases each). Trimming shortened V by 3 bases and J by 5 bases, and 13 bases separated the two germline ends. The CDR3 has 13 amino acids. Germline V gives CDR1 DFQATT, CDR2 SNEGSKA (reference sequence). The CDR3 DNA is TGCAGTGCTAGCGGCAGGGGGGGGGAGACCCAGTACTTC. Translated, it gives CSASGRGGETQYF.